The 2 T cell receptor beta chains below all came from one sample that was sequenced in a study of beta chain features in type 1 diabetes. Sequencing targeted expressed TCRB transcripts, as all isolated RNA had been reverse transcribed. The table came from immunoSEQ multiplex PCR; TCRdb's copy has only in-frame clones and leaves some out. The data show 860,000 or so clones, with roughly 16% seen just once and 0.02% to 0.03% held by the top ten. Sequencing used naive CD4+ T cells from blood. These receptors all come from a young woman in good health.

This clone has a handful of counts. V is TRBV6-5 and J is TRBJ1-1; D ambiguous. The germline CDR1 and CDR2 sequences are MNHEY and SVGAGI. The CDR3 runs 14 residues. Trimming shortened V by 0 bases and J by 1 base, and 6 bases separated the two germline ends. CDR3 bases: TGTGCCAGCAGTTACTCCGGGAAGAACACTGAAGCTTTCTTT. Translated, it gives CASSYSGKNTEAFF.

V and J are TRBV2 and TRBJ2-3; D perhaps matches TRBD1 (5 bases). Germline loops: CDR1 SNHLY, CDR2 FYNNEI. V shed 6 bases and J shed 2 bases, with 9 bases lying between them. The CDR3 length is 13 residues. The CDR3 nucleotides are TGTGCCAGCAGGTGGGGCTACACAGATACGCAGTATTTT. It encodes CASRWGYTDTQYF.